This T cell receptor (beta chain) was sequenced for a study of blood T cell repertoires in COVID-19 (dated by TCRdb to the early 2020s). Context from the whole study: Collaborator samples came from the United States, Italy and Spain and covered acute and convalescent phases of COVID-19. The material from the prospective study consisted of cDNA or gDNA derived from T cells, B-cell-depleted T cells, or PBMCs. Deeply sampled blood TCRbeta repertoires from subjects exposed to, actively infected with, or recovered from COVID-19 were included in the dataset. The repertoires were released in a freely available public database meant as a resource for research on the immune response to SARS-CoV-2. Samples came from the ongoing ImmuneRACE study (first 160 participants) plus 1,254 subjects from 6 global collaborators. Sample metadata almost always included a de-identified subject ID, COVID-19 status, age in years and sex. Where available, HLA class I and class II types were obtained from metadata supplied by the sample provider rather than from assay-based typing.

Notes on this clone: The antigen it recognizes is unknown. No per-base quality is available; no much larger clone lies one base away.

The immunoSEQ Assay, a bias-controlled multiplex PCR, was used to amplify TCRbeta CDR3 regions from genomic DNA. The authors processed their data as follows. Within the assay, amplification of reference gene primers was used to estimate how many nucleated cells each sample contained. To quantify the absolute abundance of each unique TCRbeta CDR3 rearrangement, sequence reads were collapsed and filtered. For each sample, productive Simpson clonality was calculated by taking the square root of Simpson's diversity index across productive rearrangements. TCRdb limited this immuneACCESS table to in-frame rearrangements with V and J called. A share of clones is missing; checked studies link under half to unresolved V genes, and the rest is unexplained. Clone size and the V and J calls come from that table; the DNA yielded D and trimming. The sample table holds a few hundred thousand clones, of which approximately 90% were seen once. Clones ranked in the top ten supply 0.7% to 1% of the sample.

The CDR3 runs 13 amino acids, cysteine and phenylalanine included. Left in the record is the CDR3 DNA by itself, 39 bases read in frame from the first base. According to the germline V gene (reference sequence), CDR1 reads LGHDT and CDR2 reads YNNKEL. V is clipped by 5 bases and J by 2 bases, and the sequence between their germline boundaries is 7 bases long. In Seattle, one collaborating source enrolled patients while the infection was active and tracked those patients longitudinally over the course of disease. Whole blood was collected in K2EDTA tubes by collaborating institutions according to the institutions' own protocols. Collaborator samples were shipped for TCRbeta analysis as frozen whole blood, isolated PBMCs, or DNA extracted from either sample type. Here is what the overall study found, with its caveats: Clinical and demographic metadata were provided uncurated, with the amount varying by source and participant.

The sample taken for sequencing was peripheral blood. Here the chain combines TRBV3-1 (or the pseudogene TRBV3-2) and TRBJ1-3; TRBD1 might be the D gene, on 5 matching bases. The clonotype comes from a man aged 18 to 30 with COVID-19, enrolled during active disease. The sequenced DNA is TGTGCCAGCAGCAGGGGTGCTGGAAACACCATATATTTT. It codes for CASSRGAGNTIYF.